Below, one T cell receptor beta chain is given with its context. It was with random hexamers that roughly 0.45 to 1 ug RNA was reverse transcribed. Amplification of TCR beta CDR3 across 54 Vbeta and 13 Jbeta was performed with immunoSEQ multiplex PCR. TCRdb called the immunoSEQ multiplex PCR reads again in MiXCR, with one record for every CDR3 protein. The table shows 150,000 or so distinct CDR3 sequences, with 94% occurring only once. The data stem from a study of CD8 T cells in Susac syndrome. The V and J ends lost 5 bases and 0 bases respectively, with 15 bases between them. The CDR3 is made up of 15 amino acids. Germline assignment: CDR1 SGHNT and CDR2 YYREEE (reference sequence). TCR beta sequencing covered blood CD8+ and CD4+ T cells.

This sequence originates from a human donor with multiple sclerosis. Sequenced input: CD4+ T cells from PBMCs. The chain couples TRBV5-4 to TRBJ2-7; D not resolved. Written as DNA, the CDR3 is TGTGCCAGCAGTTTTAACCGGCAAAGCTCCTACGAGCAGTACTTC. Its translation is CASSFNRQSSYEQYF.